This T cell receptor (beta chain) was sequenced during a study of blood T cell repertoires in COVID-19. The length of the CDR3 is 18 residues. The germline gives CDR1 LGHNT, CDR2 FRNRAP. V lost 0 bases, J lost 2 bases, and 11 bases stayed unmatched. As originally analysed: By means of reference gene primer amplification, nucleated cell counts were estimated. Some clones are missing from TCRdb's copy, which holds only in-frame ones; the method was immunoSEQ multiplex PCR. D and trimming were read from the DNA, whereas the V and J calls and clone size are those reported in that table. The sample lists some 43,000 clones, roughly 80% occurring once.

The sample comprised peripheral blood. The sequence was obtained from a man aged 45-65 years with active COVID-19. The chain recombines TRBV12-5 with TRBJ2-7; TRBD1 aligns across 9 bases. In DNA, the CDR3 is TGTGCTAGTGGTTTGGTGGTCATGGCGGGGACAGGGACCTACGAGCAGTACTTC. This codes for CASGLVVMAGTGTYEQYF.